This entry is about one T cell receptor beta chain. This specimen belongs to a study of patients and donors after allogeneic stem cell transplantation. TCRdb reanalysed the RT-PCR reads using MiXCR and keeps one entry per CDR3 protein. The sample holds roughly 940,000 distinct CDR3 sequences, roughly 18% seen once. The sample was blood, either unsorted or a sorted T cell fraction (not recorded which). The receptor comes from a human donor who was either an allogeneic HSCT recipient or a stem cell or donor lymphocyte infusion donor (not recorded which). It is not recorded whose cells these are; they may come from a transplant donor.

DNA of the CDR3: TGTGCCATCAGTGAGTCGGCAGGGCGGGAGCAGTACTTC. Translating gives CAISESAGREQYF. The rearrangement joins TRBV10-3 to TRBJ2-7; possible D gene TRBD1, 5 bases. The CDR3 has 13 residues. V was clipped by 0 bases and J by 7 bases, with 10 bases between them. In germline, CDR1 is ENHRY, CDR2 SYGVKD.